The 5 T cell receptor beta chains presented below share a single source sample, sequenced in a study of Graves' ophthalmopathy and Graves' hyperthyroidism. Amplification of the TCR beta CDR3 regions used RNA transcripts (as template). Second-round multiplex PCR followed a first-round RT-PCR using HTBI primers. One entry per CDR3 protein results from TCRdb running MiXCR on the multiplex PCR reads. The repertoire holds about 400,000 distinct CDR3 sequences, approximately 20% seen once, with around 1.5% in the top ten. Sequencing was performed on peripheral blood. All receptors come from a woman aged 18-29 years with Graves' ophthalmopathy.

Many counts were recorded for this clonotype. The V call is TRBV25-1, the J call TRBJ2-5, with 10 bases matching TRBD2. Germline V gene lookup returns CDR1 MGHDK and CDR2 SYGVNS. CDR3 length equals 15 residues. Losses at the gene ends were 5 bases for V and 0 bases for J; bases not matched to a gene: 3. This CDR3 is CASSSSGSNQETQYF. Written as DNA, the CDR3 is TGTGCCAGCAGTTCTAGCGGGAGTAACCAAGAGACCCAGTACTTC.

This clonotype was picked up many times. The rearrangement joins TRBV30 to TRBJ1-2, with a weak D call TRBD1 (5 bases). The germline V gene has CDR1 GTSNPN and CDR2 SVGIG (reference sequence). The V end lost 5 bases, the J end lost 1 base, and 8 bases lay between the germline ends. There are 12 residues in the CDR3. The CDR3 nucleotides are TGTGCCTGGGGGGACGGTAACTATGGCTACACCTTC. Translating it yields CAWGDGNYGYTF.

Ten or more counts support this clonotype. The chain uses TRBV11-2 and TRBJ2-7, with unresolved D. The CDR3 is 15 residues long. The germline CDR1 and CDR2 sequences are SGHAT and FQNNGV. V shed 4 bases and J shed 2 bases, with 15 bases lying between them. CDR3 DNA: TGTGCCAGCAGCTCGGTCGGCGACATAGCCTACGAGCAGTACTTC. This codes for CASSSVGDIAYEQYF.

This clonotype was recorded at least ten times. The rearrangement joins TRBV11-2 to TRBJ2-7; maybe TRBD2 (5 bases). This CDR3 spans 15 amino acids. V was shortened by 1 base and J by 3 bases, with 13 bases between the two germline ends. Germline assignment: CDR1 SGHAT and CDR2 FQNNGV. The CDR3 protein is CASSLGTRGGYEQYF. The CDR3 nucleotides are TGTGCCAGCAGCTTAGGGACGAGAGGAGGCTACGAGCAGTACTTC. Looking up the rest from reference TRBV11-2 and TRBJ2-7 gives the full variable domain: EAGVAQSPRYKIIEKRQSVAFWCNPISGHATLYWYQQILGQGPKLLIQFQNNGVVDDSQLPKDRFSAERLKGVDSTLKIQPAKLEDSAVYLCASSLGTRGGYEQYFGPGTRLTVT.

Many counts were recorded for this clonotype. The rearrangement uses TRBV11-2 and TRBJ2-5; 8 bases align to TRBD1. In germline, CDR1 is SGHAT, CDR2 FQNNGV. Trimming at V came to 5 bases and at J to 4 bases, leaving 15 bases not matched to a gene. The CDR3 is 17 residues long. CDR3 bases: TGTGCCAGCAGCCAACGAAACTCCCAGGGGGCGCGAGAGACCCAGTACTTC. Its translation is CASSQRNSQGARETQYF. Full variable domain (rest looked up from reference TRBV11-2 and TRBJ2-5): EAGVAQSPRYKIIEKRQSVAFWCNPISGHATLYWYQQILGQGPKLLIQFQNNGVVDDSQLPKDRFSAERLKGVDSTLKIQPAKLEDSAVYLCASSQRNSQGARETQYFGPGTRLLVL.